This TCR beta chain was recovered during a study of shared T cell receptors in the human thymus. Measured with immunoSEQ multiplex PCR; TCRdb has only the in-frame clones, and not every one. This sample yields some 660,000 clones, of which more than 70% are seen a single time; over 0.008% belongs to the top ten. These same data were also listed under a study on human thymus T cells. Per that paper: Among the donors, all were healthy Finnish infants having corrective surgery for congenital heart defects. Thymus tissue for the work was resected from patients undergoing corrective heart surgery.

The sequenced material came from thymocytes. The clonotype comes from a boy under two years old with a congenital heart defect.

The CDR3 DNA sequence: TGTGCCAGCAGCTTATCTCAGGGTTCCCAAGAGACCCAGTACTTC. Amino acids: CASSLSQGSQETQYF. The gene calls are TRBV5-4 and TRBJ2-5, with D possibly being TRBD1 (5 bases). The CDR3 runs to 15 residues. V lost 2 bases and J 1 base, leaving 12 bases between the germline ends. CDR1 is SGHNT and CDR2 is YYREEE in the germline V gene (reference sequence).